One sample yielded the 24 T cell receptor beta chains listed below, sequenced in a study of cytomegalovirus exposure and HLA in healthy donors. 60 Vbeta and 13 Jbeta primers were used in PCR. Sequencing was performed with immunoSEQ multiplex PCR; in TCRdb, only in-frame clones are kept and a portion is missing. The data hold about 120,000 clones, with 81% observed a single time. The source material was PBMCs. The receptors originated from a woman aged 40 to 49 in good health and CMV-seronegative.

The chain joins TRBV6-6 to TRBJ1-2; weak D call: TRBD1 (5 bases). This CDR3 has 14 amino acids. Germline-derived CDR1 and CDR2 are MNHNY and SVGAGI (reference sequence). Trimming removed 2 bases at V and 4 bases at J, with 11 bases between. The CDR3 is CASSYGEGLYGYTF. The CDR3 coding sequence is TGTGCCAGCAGTTACGGTGAGGGACTCTATGGCTACACCTTC.

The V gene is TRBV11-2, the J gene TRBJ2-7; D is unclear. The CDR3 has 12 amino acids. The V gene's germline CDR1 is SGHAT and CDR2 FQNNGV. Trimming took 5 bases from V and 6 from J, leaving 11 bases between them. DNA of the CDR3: TGTGCCAGCAGCCCCCAAGCAAGCGAGCAGTACTTC. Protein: CASSPQASEQYF.

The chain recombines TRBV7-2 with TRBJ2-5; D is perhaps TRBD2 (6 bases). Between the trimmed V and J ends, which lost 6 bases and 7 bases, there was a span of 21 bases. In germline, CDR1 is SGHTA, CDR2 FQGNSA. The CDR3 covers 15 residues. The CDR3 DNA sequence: TGTGCCAGCAGTCCAATGGGGCAGGGAGGTGCGACCCAGTACTTC. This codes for CASSPMGQGGATQYF.

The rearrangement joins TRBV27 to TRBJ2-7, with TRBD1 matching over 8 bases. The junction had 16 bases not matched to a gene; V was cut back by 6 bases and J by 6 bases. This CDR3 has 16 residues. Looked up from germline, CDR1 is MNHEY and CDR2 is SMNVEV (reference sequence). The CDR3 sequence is CASSSAAGTGLREQYF. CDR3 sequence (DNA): TGTGCCAGCAGCTCTGCTGCCGGGACAGGCCTTCGCGAGCAGTACTTC.

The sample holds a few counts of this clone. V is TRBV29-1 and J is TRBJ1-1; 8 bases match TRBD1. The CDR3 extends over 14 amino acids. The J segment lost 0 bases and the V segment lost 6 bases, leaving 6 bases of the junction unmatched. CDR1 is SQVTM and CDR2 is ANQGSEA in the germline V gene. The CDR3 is CSVRQGRVNTEAFF. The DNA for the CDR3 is TGCAGCGTCCGACAGGGGCGGGTGAACACTGAAGCTTTCTTT.

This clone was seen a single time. The CDR3 spells CATRARGRGMNTEAFF. Here the CDR3 DNA reads TGTGCCACCCGAGCTCGTGGACGGGGGATGAACACTGAAGCTTTCTTT. The chain uses TRBV28 and TRBJ1-1, with D possibly being TRBD1 (5 bases). Trimming removed 10 bases at V and 0 bases at J, with 21 bases between. Germline lookup yields CDR1 MDHEN and CDR2 SYDVKM. CDR3 length: 16 residues.

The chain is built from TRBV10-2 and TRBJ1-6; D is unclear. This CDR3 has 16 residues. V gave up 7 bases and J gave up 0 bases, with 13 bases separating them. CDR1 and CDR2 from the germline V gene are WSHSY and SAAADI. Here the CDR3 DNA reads TGCGCCAGCAATACTATTCTGAGCTCCTATAATTCACCCCTCCACTTT. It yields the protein CASNTILSSYNSPLHF.

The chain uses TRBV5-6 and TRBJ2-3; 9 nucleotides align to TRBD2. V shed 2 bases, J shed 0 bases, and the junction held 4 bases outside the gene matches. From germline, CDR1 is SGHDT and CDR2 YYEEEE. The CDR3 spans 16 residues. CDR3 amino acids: CASSFGTSLSTDTQYF. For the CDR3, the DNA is TGTGCCAGCAGCTTCGGGACTAGCCTGAGCACAGATACGCAGTATTTT. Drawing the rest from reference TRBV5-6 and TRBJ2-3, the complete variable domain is DAGVTQSPTHLIKTRGQQVTLRCSPKSGHDTVSWYQQALGQGPQFIFQYYEEEERQRGNFPDRFSGHQFPNYSSELNVNALLLGDSALYLCASSFGTSLSTDTQYFGPGTRLTVL.

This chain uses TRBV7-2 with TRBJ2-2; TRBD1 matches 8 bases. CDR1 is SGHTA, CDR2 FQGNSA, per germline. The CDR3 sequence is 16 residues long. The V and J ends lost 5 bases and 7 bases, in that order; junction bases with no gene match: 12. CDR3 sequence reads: CASSVQTGERGGELFF. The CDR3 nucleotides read TGTGCCAGCAGCGTACAGACAGGGGAGCGTGGCGGGGAGCTGTTTTTT.

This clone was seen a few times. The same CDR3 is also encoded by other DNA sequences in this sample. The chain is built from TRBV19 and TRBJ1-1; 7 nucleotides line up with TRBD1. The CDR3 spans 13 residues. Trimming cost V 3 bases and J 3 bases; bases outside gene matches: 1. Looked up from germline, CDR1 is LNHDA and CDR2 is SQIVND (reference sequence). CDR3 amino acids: CASSIDRDTEAFF. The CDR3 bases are TGTGCCAGTAGTATTGACAGGGACACTGAAGCTTTCTTT.

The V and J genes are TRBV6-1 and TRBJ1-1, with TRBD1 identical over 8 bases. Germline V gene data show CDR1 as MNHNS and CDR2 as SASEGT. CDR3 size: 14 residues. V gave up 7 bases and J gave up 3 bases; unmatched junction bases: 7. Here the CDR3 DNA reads TGTGCCAGCACAAAAGGACAGGGTGACACTGAAGCTTTCTTT. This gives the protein CASTKGQGDTEAFF.

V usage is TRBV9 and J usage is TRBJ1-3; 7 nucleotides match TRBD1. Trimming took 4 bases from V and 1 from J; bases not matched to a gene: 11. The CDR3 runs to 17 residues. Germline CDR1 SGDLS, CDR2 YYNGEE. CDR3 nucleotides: TGTGCCAGCAGCCCTTTAGGGACAGTCTCTTCTGGAAACACCATATATTTT. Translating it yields CASSPLGTVSSGNTIYF. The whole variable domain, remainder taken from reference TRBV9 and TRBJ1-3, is DSGVTQTPKHLITATGQRVTLRCSPRSGDLSVYWYQQSLDQGLQFLIQYYNGEERAKGNILERFSAQQFPDLHSELNLSSLELGDSALYFCASSPLGTVSSGNTIYFGEGSWLTVV.

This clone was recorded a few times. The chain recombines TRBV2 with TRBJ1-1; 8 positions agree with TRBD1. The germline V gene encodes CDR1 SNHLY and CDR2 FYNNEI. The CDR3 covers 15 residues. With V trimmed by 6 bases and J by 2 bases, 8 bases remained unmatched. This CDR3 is CASRATGQANTEAFF. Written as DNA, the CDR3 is TGTGCCAGCAGAGCGACGGGACAGGCAAACACTGAAGCTTTCTTT.

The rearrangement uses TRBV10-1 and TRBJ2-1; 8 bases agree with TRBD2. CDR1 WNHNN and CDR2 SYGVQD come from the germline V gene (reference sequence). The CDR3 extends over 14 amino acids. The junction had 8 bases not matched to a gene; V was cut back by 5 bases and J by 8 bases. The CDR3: CASSLTPGGDEQFF. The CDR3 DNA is TGCGCCAGCAGTTTGACCCCGGGGGGGGATGAGCAGTTCTTC.

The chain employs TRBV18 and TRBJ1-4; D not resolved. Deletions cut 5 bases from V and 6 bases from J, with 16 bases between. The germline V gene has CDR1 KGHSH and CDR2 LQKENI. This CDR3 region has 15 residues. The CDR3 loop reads CASSKSNSLDEKLFF. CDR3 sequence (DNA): TGTGCCAGCTCAAAGTCCAACAGCTTAGATGAAAAACTGTTTTTT.

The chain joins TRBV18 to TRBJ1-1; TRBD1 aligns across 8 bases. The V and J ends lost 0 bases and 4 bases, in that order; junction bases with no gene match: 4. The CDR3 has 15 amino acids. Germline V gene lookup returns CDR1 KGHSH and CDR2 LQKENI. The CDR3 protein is CASSPPQGAGTEAFF. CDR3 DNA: TGTGCCAGCTCACCACCCCAGGGGGCTGGCACTGAAGCTTTCTTT.

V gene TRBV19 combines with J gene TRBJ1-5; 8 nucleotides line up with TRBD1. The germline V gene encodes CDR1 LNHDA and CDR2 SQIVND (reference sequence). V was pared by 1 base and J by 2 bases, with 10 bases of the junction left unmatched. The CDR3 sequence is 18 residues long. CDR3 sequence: CASSIATGAKIGNQPQHF. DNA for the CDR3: TGTGCCAGTAGTATAGCGACAGGGGCGAAAATTGGCAATCAGCCCCAGCATTTT.

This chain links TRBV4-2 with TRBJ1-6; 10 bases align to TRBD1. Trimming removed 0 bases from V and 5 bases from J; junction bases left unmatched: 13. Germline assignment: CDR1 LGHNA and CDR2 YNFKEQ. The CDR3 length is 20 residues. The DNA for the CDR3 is TGTGCCAGCAGCCAAGAATTAAGGAGGACAGGGGGGTGGAATAATTCACCCCTCCACTTT. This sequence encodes CASSQELRRTGGWNNSPLHF.

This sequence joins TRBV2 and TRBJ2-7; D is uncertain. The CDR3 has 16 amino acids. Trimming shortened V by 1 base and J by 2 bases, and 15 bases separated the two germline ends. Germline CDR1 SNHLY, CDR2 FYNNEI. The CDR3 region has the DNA TGTGCCAGCAGTGAAGTGGCGGCGCGAAATACCTACGAGCAGTACTTC. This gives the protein CASSEVAARNTYEQYF.

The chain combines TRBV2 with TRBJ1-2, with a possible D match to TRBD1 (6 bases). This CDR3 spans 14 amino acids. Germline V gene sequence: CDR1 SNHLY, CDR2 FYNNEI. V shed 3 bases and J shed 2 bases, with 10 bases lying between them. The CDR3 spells CASSDVGQNYGYTF. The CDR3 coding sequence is TGTGCCAGCAGTGATGTTGGACAGAACTATGGCTACACCTTC. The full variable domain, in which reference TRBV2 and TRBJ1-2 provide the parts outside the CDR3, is EPEVTQTPSHQVTQMGQEVILRCVPISNHLYFYWYRQILGQKVEFLVSFYNNEISEKSEIFDDQFSVERPDGSNFTLKIRSTKLEDSAMYFCASSDVGQNYGYTFGSGTRLTVV.

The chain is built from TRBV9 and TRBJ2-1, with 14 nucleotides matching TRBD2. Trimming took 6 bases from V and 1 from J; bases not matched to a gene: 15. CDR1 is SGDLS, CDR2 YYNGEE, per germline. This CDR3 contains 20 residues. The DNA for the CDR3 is TGTGCCAGCACGTCCCGGACTAGCGGGGGGCCCGGGACTTCCTACAATGAGCAGTTCTTC. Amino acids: CASTSRTSGGPGTSYNEQFF.

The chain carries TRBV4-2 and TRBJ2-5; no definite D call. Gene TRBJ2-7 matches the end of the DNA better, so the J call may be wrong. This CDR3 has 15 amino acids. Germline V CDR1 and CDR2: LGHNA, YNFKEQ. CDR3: CASSQVSLGPHEQYF. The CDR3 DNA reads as TGTGCCAGCAGCCAAGTAAGTCTAGGCCCCCACGAGCAGTACTTC.

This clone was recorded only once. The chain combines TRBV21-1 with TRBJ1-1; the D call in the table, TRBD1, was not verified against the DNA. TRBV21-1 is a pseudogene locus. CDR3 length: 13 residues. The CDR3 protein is CASSKDRGTEAFF. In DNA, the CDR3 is TGTGCCAGCAGCAAAGACAGGGGGACTGAAGCTTTCTTT.

CDR3 DNA: TGTGCCAGCAGTTTCCGAAGCGGGAAGACCTACAATGAGCAGTTCTTC. Translation: CASSFRSGKTYNEQFF. The V gene is TRBV27, the J gene TRBJ2-1; 7 nucleotides match TRBD2. CDR1 MNHEY and CDR2 SMNVEV come from the germline V gene (reference sequence). The J segment lost 2 bases and the V segment lost 3 bases, leaving 7 bases of the junction unmatched. This CDR3 is built from 16 residues.